The source of this T cell receptor (beta chain) is a study of blood T cell repertoires in COVID-19. Background on the study: Samples of COVID-19 (acute and convalescent) were obtained from the United States, Italy and Spain. T cells, B-cell-depleted T cells, or PBMCs provided the cDNA or gDNA that served as material.

Source study methods: Using reference gene primer amplification, nucleated cell counts were estimated. Profiling relied on immunoSEQ multiplex PCR, and the TCRdb table lists in-frame clones only, not all of them. V and J calls and clone size are as listed in that table; D and trimming were resolved from the DNA. The sample lists more than 95,000 clones, about 85% occurring once. Germline values: CDR1 LNHDA, CDR2 SQIVND (reference sequence). V lost 6 bases, J lost 4 bases, and 15 bases lay in between. The CDR3 runs to 15 residues. The chain combines TRBV19 with TRBJ1-4, with a possible D match to TRBD1 (6 bases). The clonotype originates from a man between 60 and 70 years old with acute or convalescent COVID-19. Material: peripheral blood. The CDR3 spells CASSPTGNGNEKLFF. The CDR3 nucleotides are TGTGCCAGTAGCCCAACAGGGAACGGTAATGAAAAACTGTTTTTT.